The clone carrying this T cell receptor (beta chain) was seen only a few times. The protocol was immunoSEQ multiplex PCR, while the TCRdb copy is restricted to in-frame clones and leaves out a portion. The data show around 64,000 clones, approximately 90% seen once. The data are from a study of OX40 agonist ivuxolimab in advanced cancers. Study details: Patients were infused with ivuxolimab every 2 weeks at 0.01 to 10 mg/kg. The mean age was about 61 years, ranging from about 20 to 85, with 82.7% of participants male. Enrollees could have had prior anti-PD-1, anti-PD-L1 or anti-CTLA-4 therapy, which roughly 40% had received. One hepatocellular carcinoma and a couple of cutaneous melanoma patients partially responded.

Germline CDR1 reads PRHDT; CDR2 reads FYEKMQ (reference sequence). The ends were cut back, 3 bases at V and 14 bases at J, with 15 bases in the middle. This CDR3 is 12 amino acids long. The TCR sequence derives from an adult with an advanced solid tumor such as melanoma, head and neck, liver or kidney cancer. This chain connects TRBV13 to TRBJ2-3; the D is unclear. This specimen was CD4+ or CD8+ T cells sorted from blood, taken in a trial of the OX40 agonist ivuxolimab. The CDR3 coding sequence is TGTGCCAGCAGCTTTGACTCAGATCAAAGGTATTTT. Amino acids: CASSFDSDQRYF.